What follows are 8 T cell receptor beta chains derived from one specimen sequenced in a study of human T cells and chemical hapten exposure. Time point given: pre-sensitization, week 0. As to treatment: therapeutic diphenylcyclopropenone sensitization with weekly scalp DPC. TCRdb fed the RACE reads into MiXCR, producing one record per CDR3 protein. The sample includes roughly 120,000 distinct CDR3 sequences, roughly 13% of them seen just once. The sequenced sample was whole blood, obtained in connection with sensitization to the hapten diphenylcyclopropenone (DPC). Receptor source: a woman between 18 and 29 years old with alopecia areata. Some clones in this sample may be carry-over from other donors' samples.

This clonotype appeared many times. This sequence joins TRBV4-1 and TRBJ1-1, with D tentatively TRBD1 (5 bases). Germline CDR1 is MGHRA and CDR2 is YSYEKL. The CDR3 has 14 amino acids. V gave up 2 bases and J gave up 0 bases, with 7 bases separating them. In DNA, the CDR3 is TGCGCCAGCAGCCAACCCAGGGTGAACACTGAAGCTTTCTTT. Amino acids: CASSQPRVNTEAFF.

The V gene is TRBV6-2 or TRBV6-3, the J gene TRBJ2-5; TRBD2 aligns across 8 bases. CDR1 is MNHEY and CDR2 is SVGEGT in the germline V gene. There are 16 residues in the CDR3. The trim removed 2 bases at V and 2 bases at J, leaving 7 bases unmatched. The CDR3 bases are TGTGCCAGCAGTTACCGTCCCGGGGGGGTACAAGAGACCCAGTACTTC. Its protein is CASSYRPGGVQETQYF.

This clonotype was observed a few times. This chain connects TRBV7-2 to TRBJ2-2, with D tentatively TRBD1 or TRBD2 (5 bases each). V lost 3 bases, J lost 1 base, and 15 bases lay in between. In germline, CDR1 is SGHTA, CDR2 FQGNSA. CDR3 length: 17 residues. Here the CDR3 DNA reads TGTGCCAGCAGCTTTACGTTGGGGACGGTGAACACCGGGGAGCTGTTTTTT. This codes for CASSFTLGTVNTGELFF.

The table lists this clonotype with a few counts. As DNA, the CDR3 is TGTGCCAGTAGTATAGGACTCAGGATCGGGGAGCTGTTTTTT. Its translation is CASSIGLRIGELFF. V is TRBV19 and J is TRBJ2-2; D ambiguous. V dropped 1 base and J dropped 7 bases, with 10 bases sitting between them. The CDR3 is made up of 14 amino acids. CDR1 LNHDA and CDR2 SQIVND come from the germline V gene (reference sequence).

The chain couples TRBV29-1 to TRBJ2-5; D unclear. The germline V and J ends were trimmed by 6 bases and 9 bases, with 11 bases remaining between them. Germline CDR1 is SQVTM and CDR2 is ANQGSEA. The CDR3 consists of 10 residues. The DNA for the CDR3 is TGCAGCGTCCATGCTGAGGCCCAGTACTTC. It codes for CSVHAEAQYF. The whole variable domain, filled in from reference TRBV29-1 and TRBJ2-5, reads SAVISQKPSRDICQRGTSLTIQCQVDSQVTMMFWYRQQPGQSLTLIATANQGSEATYESGFVIDKFPISRPNLTFSTLTVSNMSPEDSSIYLCSVHAEAQYFGPGTRLLVL.

The gene calls are TRBV6-2 or TRBV6-3 and TRBJ1-3; 7 nucleotides match TRBD1. The CDR3 runs to 15 residues. The V gene's germline CDR1 is MNHEY and CDR2 SVGEGT. J lost 0 bases, V lost 6 bases, and 5 bases had no gene match. The CDR3 nucleotides are TGTGCCAGCAGCCGGGGACAGACCTCTGGAAACACCATATATTTT. Its protein product is CASSRGQTSGNTIYF.

This clonotype has just a few counts. The J gene is TRBJ2-3, the V gene TRBV18; possibly TRBD1 for D (6 bases). Germline assignment: CDR1 KGHSH and CDR2 LQKENI. The CDR3 has 16 residues. V lost 6 bases, J lost 5 bases, and 21 bases lay in between. The DNA for the CDR3 is TGTGCCAGCTCCCCAAATCGACAGGCCTCGTTAGATACGCAGTATTTT. Protein sequence: CASSPNRQASLDTQYF.

The J gene is TRBJ1-2, the V gene TRBV20-1; D is undetermined. Germline loops: CDR1 DFQATT, CDR2 SNEGSKA (reference sequence). Trimming took 1 base from V and 6 from J, leaving 9 bases between them. The CDR3 spans 12 residues. The CDR3 protein is CSARARKDGYTF. The CDR3 DNA reads TGCAGTGCTAGAGCTCGAAAGGATGGCTACACCTTC.